Listed below are T cell receptor beta chains from one sample, sequenced in a study of cytomegalovirus exposure and HLA in healthy donors. Profiled with immunoSEQ multiplex PCR; TCRdb holds only in-frame clones, not every one. Among roughly 150,000 clones listed, just over 75% were seen once. Sample: PBMCs. Receptor source: a man aged 40-55 years in good health and CMV-seronegative. Each CDR3 is given with its conserved first and last residue. The D gene is left open where the match is weak. Clone size, where shown, is once, few, many, or a class for clones that have expanded.

v_gene: TRBV7-9
j_gene: TRBJ2-4
d_gene: TRBD2
abundance: -
CDR3nt: TGTGCCAGCAGCTTAGGCGTAGCGGGACGAGCCAAAAACATTCAGTACTTC
CDR3aa: CASSLGVAGRAKNIQYF

v_gene: TRBV9
j_gene: TRBJ2-2
d_gene: -
abundance: -
CDR3nt: TGTGCCAGCAGCCTTAGGACAGACCTCGCGAACACCGGGGAGCTGTTTTTT
CDR3aa: CASSLRTDLANTGELFF

v_gene: TRBV15
j_gene: TRBJ2-5
d_gene: -
abundance: -
CDR3nt: TGTGCCACCAGCAGTGCCCGGGAGACCCAGTACTTC
CDR3aa: CATSSARETQYF

v_gene: TRBV7-6
j_gene: TRBJ2-2
d_gene: TRBD1
abundance: -
CDR3nt: TGTGCCAGCAGCGTGGACAGGTCCGGGGAGCTGTTTTTT
CDR3aa: CASSVDRSGELFF

v_gene: TRBV30
j_gene: TRBJ2-2
d_gene: -
abundance: few
CDR3nt: TGTGCCTGGAGTGTCAGGGACACCGGGGAGCTGTTTTTT
CDR3aa: CAWSVRDTGELFF

v_gene: TRBV30
j_gene: TRBJ1-1
d_gene: -
abundance: -
CDR3nt: TGTGCCTGGAGATCCGGGGTCGTAAACACTGAAGCTTTCTTT
CDR3aa: CAWRSGVVNTEAFF

v_gene: TRBV5-3
j_gene: TRBJ2-5
d_gene: -
abundance: -
CDR3nt: TGTGCCAGAAGCTTGGAGGGTGACAGGAGAGAGACCCAGTACTTC
CDR3aa: CARSLEGDRRETQYF

v_gene: TRBV6-1
j_gene: TRBJ2-3
d_gene: -
abundance: few
CDR3nt: TGTGCCAGCAGTGATATCCGACAGACTAGCACAGATACGCAGTATTTT
CDR3aa: CASSDIRQTSTDTQYF

v_gene: TRBV10-1
j_gene: TRBJ2-3
d_gene: TRBD2
abundance: once
CDR3nt: TGCGCCAGCAGCCCGAGGGGACTAGCGGGAGATACGCAGTATTTT
CDR3aa: CASSPRGLAGDTQYF

v_gene: TRBV19
j_gene: TRBJ1-2
d_gene: -
abundance: -
CDR3nt: TGTGCCAGCGAGCAGGGTCATAACTATGGCTACACCTTC
CDR3aa: CASEQGHNYGYTF

v_gene: TRBV15
j_gene: TRBJ2-4
d_gene: TRBD2
abundance: -
CDR3nt: TGTGCCACCAGCAGAAGGACTAGCGGAGAAAACATTCAGTACTTC
CDR3aa: CATSRRTSGENIQYF

v_gene: TRBV7-2
j_gene: TRBJ1-3
d_gene: TRBD1
abundance: -
CDR3nt: TGTGCCAGCAGCCCGGGGGACCTCAGGGGGGGAAACACCATATATTTT
CDR3aa: CASSPGDLRGGNTIYF

v_gene: TRBV4-1
j_gene: TRBJ1-2
d_gene: -
abundance: few
CDR3nt: TGCGCCAGCAGCCAAGTTCGGACAGTCGTATATCCTGGCTACACCTTC
CDR3aa: CASSQVRTVVYPGYTF

v_gene: TRBV20-1
j_gene: TRBJ1-2
d_gene: TRBD1
abundance: -
CDR3nt: TGCAGTGCTGGTTCCGGGACAGGGATTGATTTC
CDR3aa: CSAGSGTGIDF

v_gene: TRBV5-1
j_gene: TRBJ1-1
d_gene: TRBD1
abundance: -
CDR3nt: TGCGCCAGCAGCTTCCTGGGGACAGGGACTGAAGCTTTCTTT
CDR3aa: CASSFLGTGTEAFF

v_gene: TRBV7-2
j_gene: TRBJ1-1
d_gene: TRBD1
abundance: -
CDR3nt: TGTGCCAGCAGCCCCCTCACAGGGGCGGGAAGGACTGAAGCTTTCTTT
CDR3aa: CASSPLTGAGRTEAFF

v_gene: TRBV6-5
j_gene: TRBJ1-2
d_gene: -
abundance: -
CDR3nt: TGTGCCAGCAGTTCCCCTACAGGGATCGGGGACGGCTACACCTTC
CDR3aa: CASSSPTGIGDGYTF

v_gene: TRBV27
j_gene: TRBJ2-7
d_gene: TRBD2
abundance: once
CDR3nt: TGTGCCAGCAGCAGAAGCGGGAGGCAAGACGAGCAGTACTTC
CDR3aa: CASSRSGRQDEQYF

v_gene: TRBV2
j_gene: TRBJ2-3
d_gene: TRBD1
abundance: -
CDR3nt: TGTGCCAGCGAGGGGACAGGGGGCCCAGATACGCAGTATTTT
CDR3aa: CASEGTGGPDTQYF

v_gene: TRBV5-4
j_gene: TRBJ2-6
d_gene: -
abundance: -
CDR3nt: TGTGCCAGCAGCTTACCAGGCCAACGCTCTGGGGCCAACGTCCTGACTTTC
CDR3aa: CASSLPGQRSGANVLTF

v_gene: TRBV4-1
j_gene: TRBJ2-3
d_gene: TRBD2
abundance: -
CDR3nt: TGCGCCAGCAGCCAAAGACTAGCGGGAGGGACAGATACGCAGTATTTT
CDR3aa: CASSQRLAGGTDTQYF

v_gene: TRBV29-1
j_gene: TRBJ2-1
d_gene: TRBD1
abundance: few
CDR3nt: TGCAGCGTGCTCCGGGACAGGGACTACAATGAGCAGTTCTTC
CDR3aa: CSVLRDRDYNEQFF

v_gene: TRBV27
j_gene: TRBJ1-1
d_gene: TRBD1
abundance: -
CDR3nt: TGTGCCAGCGGTCGACAGGGATTATACACTGAAGCTTTCTTT
CDR3aa: CASGRQGLYTEAFF

v_gene: TRBV25-1
j_gene: TRBJ2-5
d_gene: -
abundance: -
CDR3nt: TGTGCCAGCAGTGATGGGGGCCCAGAGACCCAGTACTTC
CDR3aa: CASSDGGPETQYF

v_gene: TRBV2
j_gene: TRBJ1-5
d_gene: -
abundance: -
CDR3nt: TGTGCCAGCAGGGCCAGTGGCCGGGGCAATCAGCCCCAGCATTTT
CDR3aa: CASRASGRGNQPQHF

v_gene: TRBV28
j_gene: TRBJ2-7
d_gene: TRBD2
abundance: -
CDR3nt: TGTGCCAGCAGACTCCAACTAGCGGAACTGACCTACGAGCAGTACTTC
CDR3aa: CASRLQLAELTYEQYF

v_gene: TRBV30
j_gene: TRBJ2-5
d_gene: TRBD1
abundance: -
CDR3nt: TGTGCCTGGAGTGCACGACAGGGGCGGGAGTACTTC
CDR3aa: CAWSARQGREYF

v_gene: TRBV19
j_gene: TRBJ2-1
d_gene: -
abundance: -
CDR3nt: TGTGCCAGTAACAGGTGGGACAATGAGCAGTTCTTC
CDR3aa: CASNRWDNEQFF

v_gene: TRBV27
j_gene: TRBJ1-1
d_gene: -
abundance: -
CDR3nt: TGTGCCAGCAGTTTCTTCCCAAGGGGCCACATGAACACTGAAGCTTTCTTT
CDR3aa: CASSFFPRGHMNTEAFF

v_gene: TRBV6-6
j_gene: TRBJ1-1
d_gene: -
abundance: once
CDR3nt: TGTGCCAGCAGTTTTCAAAACACTGAAGCTTTCTTT
CDR3aa: CASSFQNTEAFF

v_gene: TRBV9
j_gene: TRBJ2-3
d_gene: TRBD2
abundance: -
CDR3nt: TGTGCCAGCAGCGAATGGACTAGCGTTCCAGATACGCAGTATTTT
CDR3aa: CASSEWTSVPDTQYF

v_gene: TRBV7-7
j_gene: TRBJ2-7
d_gene: TRBD1
abundance: -
CDR3nt: TGTGCCAGCAGCCCCCTGGACAGGGATCCCCACGAGCAGTACTTC
CDR3aa: CASSPLDRDPHEQYF

v_gene: TRBV15
j_gene: TRBJ1-1
d_gene: -
abundance: few
CDR3nt: TGTGCCACCAGCAGAATCTTCTTTGCGGGGGAGAACACTGAAGCTTTCTTT
CDR3aa: CATSRIFFAGENTEAFF

v_gene: TRBV2
j_gene: TRBJ2-6
d_gene: TRBD2
abundance: -
CDR3nt: TGTGCCAGCAGTCGCGGGAGAGGTATTGGGGCCAACGGCCTGACTTTC
CDR3aa: CASSRGRGIGANGLTF

v_gene: TRBV11-1
j_gene: TRBJ2-6
d_gene: -
abundance: -
CDR3nt: TGTGCCAGCACCCGGGGGGCCAACGTCCTGACTTTC
CDR3aa: CASTRGANVLTF

v_gene: TRBV11-2
j_gene: TRBJ2-3
d_gene: TRBD2
abundance: -
CDR3nt: TGTGCCAGCAGCTTAGATCTAGGACTAGCGGGAGGAGGGCAGTATTTT
CDR3aa: CASSLDLGLAGGGQYF

v_gene: TRBV5-4
j_gene: TRBJ2-4
d_gene: TRBD1
abundance: -
CDR3nt: TGTGCCAGCAGCTTGGGGGGACAGGAGCGGAACATTCAGTACTTC
CDR3aa: CASSLGGQERNIQYF

v_gene: TRBV29-1
j_gene: TRBJ2-1
d_gene: -
abundance: -
CDR3nt: TGCAGCGTGTCATACGGGGGCGGGAGAGGGGGAAATGAGCAGTTCTTC
CDR3aa: CSVSYGGGRGGNEQFF

v_gene: TRBV7-3
j_gene: TRBJ2-1
d_gene: TRBD2
abundance: -
CDR3nt: TGTGCCAGCAGCCCGGGGGTAGCGGGAGGCAATGAGCAGTTCTTC
CDR3aa: CASSPGVAGGNEQFF

v_gene: TRBV30
j_gene: TRBJ2-5
d_gene: TRBD2
abundance: -
CDR3nt: TGTGCCTGGAGTGCGTCTAGCGGGAGCCAAGAGACCCAGTACTTC
CDR3aa: CAWSASSGSQETQYF

v_gene: TRBV5-1
j_gene: TRBJ2-3
d_gene: TRBD1
abundance: few
CDR3nt: TGCGCCAGCACCCCGGACAGGAGAGATACGCAGTATTTT
CDR3aa: CASTPDRRDTQYF

v_gene: TRBV7-8
j_gene: TRBJ2-7
d_gene: -
abundance: -
CDR3nt: TGTGCCAGCAGCTTCTCCTTAACTCTGGACGAGCAGTACTTC
CDR3aa: CASSFSLTLDEQYF

v_gene: TRBV4-1
j_gene: TRBJ1-3
d_gene: -
abundance: -
CDR3nt: TGCGCCAGCAGCCAAGATCCCCCACCTAACCTCTCTGGAAACACCATATATTTT
CDR3aa: CASSQDPPPNLSGNTIYF

v_gene: TRBV18
j_gene: TRBJ1-4
d_gene: -
abundance: -
CDR3nt: TGTGCCAGCTCACGACAGGACCCGACGACTAATGAAAAACTGTTTTTT
CDR3aa: CASSRQDPTTNEKLFF

v_gene: TRBV30
j_gene: TRBJ1-6
d_gene: -
abundance: few
CDR3nt: TGTGCCCGGCGGGGGAGCTCCTATAATTCACCCCTCCACTTT
CDR3aa: CARRGSSYNSPLHF

v_gene: TRBV7-3
j_gene: TRBJ2-1
d_gene: TRBD2
abundance: -
CDR3nt: TGTGCCAGCAGTTCCAGCGGGAGTTACGAGCAGTTCTTC
CDR3aa: CASSSSGSYEQFF

v_gene: TRBV4-1
j_gene: TRBJ2-2
d_gene: TRBD1
abundance: -
CDR3nt: TGCGCCAGCAGCCCGACAGGGACCCTAGGGGAGCTGTTTTTT
CDR3aa: CASSPTGTLGELFF

v_gene: TRBV7-2
j_gene: TRBJ1-2
d_gene: -
abundance: once
CDR3nt: TGTGCCAGCAGCTTAGAAGGCAGGGGCGGTGGCTACACCTTC
CDR3aa: CASSLEGRGGGYTF

v_gene: TRBV19
j_gene: TRBJ1-5
d_gene: TRBD1
abundance: -
CDR3nt: TGTGCCAGTACCAAGGACAGGGGGCTAGGTAATCAGCCCCAGCATTTT
CDR3aa: CASTKDRGLGNQPQHF

v_gene: TRBV18
j_gene: TRBJ2-7
d_gene: TRBD2
abundance: -
CDR3nt: TGTGCCAGCTGTACCGGGGGGGATTCCTACGAGCAGTACTTC
CDR3aa: CASCTGGDSYEQYF

v_gene: TRBV9
j_gene: TRBJ1-2
d_gene: TRBD1
abundance: -
CDR3nt: TGTGCCAGCAGCCTCAGGACAGGGACGTATGGCTACACCTTC
CDR3aa: CASSLRTGTYGYTF

v_gene: TRBV4-2
j_gene: TRBJ2-1
d_gene: -
abundance: -
CDR3nt: TGTGCCAGCAGCCAAGATCCACACCGGGACTGGAGGATGGATGAGCAGTTCTTC
CDR3aa: CASSQDPHRDWRMDEQFF

v_gene: TRBV28
j_gene: TRBJ2-7
d_gene: TRBD2
abundance: -
CDR3nt: TGTGCCAGCAGCCCTCGACTAGCGGCTGAGCAGTACTTC
CDR3aa: CASSPRLAAEQYF

v_gene: TRBV11-2
j_gene: TRBJ2-3
d_gene: -
abundance: -
CDR3nt: TGTGCCAGCAGCCAGAGGGAGATCTCAACAGATACGCAGTATTTT
CDR3aa: CASSQREISTDTQYF

v_gene: TRBV9
j_gene: TRBJ2-1
d_gene: TRBD2
abundance: -
CDR3nt: TGTGCCAGCAGCCCAGAGGGGGAAGCGGGAGATCTTTATGAGCAGTTCTTC
CDR3aa: CASSPEGEAGDLYEQFF

v_gene: TRBV5-1
j_gene: TRBJ1-1
d_gene: TRBD1
abundance: -
CDR3nt: TGCGCCAGCAGCTTGGATACCACCTCCACAGGGGTGGCTTTCTTT
CDR3aa: CASSLDTTSTGVAFF

v_gene: TRBV7-9
j_gene: TRBJ2-3
d_gene: TRBD1
abundance: -
CDR3nt: TGTTCCAGCAGCTTAGTTGGACAGGGGGGAGCAGATACGCAGTATTTT
CDR3aa: CSSSLVGQGGADTQYF

v_gene: TRBV29-1
j_gene: TRBJ2-1
d_gene: TRBD1
abundance: -
CDR3nt: TGCAGCGGCCGACAGGGTACGATTAATGAGCAGTTCTTC
CDR3aa: CSGRQGTINEQFF

v_gene: TRBV5-1
j_gene: TRBJ2-3
d_gene: TRBD1
abundance: -
CDR3nt: TGCGCCAGCAGCTTGAATCAGGGACAGGGCAAAAATACGCAGTATTTT
CDR3aa: CASSLNQGQGKNTQYF